Below are 18 T cell receptor beta chains sequenced from a single sample in a study of blood T cell repertoires in COVID-19. Using immunoSEQ multiplex PCR, the repertoire was profiled, and TCRdb retains in-frame clones only, with some absent. Found here are more than 200,000 clones, about 83% of them singletons; the top ten hold roughly 8.7%. The specimen sequenced was peripheral blood. Every receptor here comes from a man aged 35-49 years with active or convalescent COVID-19.

The chain uses TRBV6-5 and TRBJ1-4, with 9 bases fitting TRBD1. Looked up from germline, CDR1 is MNHEY and CDR2 is SVGAGI. The CDR3 totals 15 residues. V gave up 6 bases and J gave up 8 bases; unmatched junction bases: 10. CDR3: CASRGTGTGKEKLFF. The CDR3 nucleotides read TGTGCCAGCAGGGGGACCGGGACAGGGAAAGAAAAACTGTTTTTT.

The chain combines TRBV7-9 with TRBJ1-4; D is perhaps TRBD1 (6 bases). Germline V lookup: CDR1 SEHNR, CDR2 FQNEAQ (reference sequence). The CDR3 contains 14 residues. V was cut by 11 bases and J by 0 bases, with 13 bases left in between. The CDR3 loop is CAGGTLATNEKLFF. In DNA, the CDR3 is TGTGCCGGTGGGACACTTGCAACTAATGAAAAACTGTTTTTT.

This clone is a singleton in its sample. The chain carries TRBV11-2 and TRBJ2-2; tentative D call: TRBD1 (6 bases). CDR1 and CDR2 (germline): SGHAT, FQNNGV. This CDR3 comprises 15 residues. The germline V and J ends were trimmed by 2 bases and 4 bases, with 11 bases remaining between them. Here the CDR3 reads CASSLSGRGTGELFF. The CDR3 DNA follows: TGTGCCAGCAGCTTAAGTGGCAGGGGCACCGGGGAGCTGTTTTTT.

The chain couples TRBV6-2 or TRBV6-3 to TRBJ2-7; TRBD2 is a possible D gene (6 bases). The V gene lost 4 bases and the J gene lost 0 bases, with 13 bases spanning the gap. Germline CDR1 reads MNHEY; CDR2 reads SVGEGT. CDR3 size: 15 residues. CDR3 sequence (DNA): TGTGCCAGCAGTTCTTGGGACTCGAGCTCCTACGAGCAGTACTTC. This sequence encodes CASSSWDSSSYEQYF.

The rearrangement links TRBV6-1 to TRBJ2-5, with TRBD1 as a possible D gene (5 bases). V gave up 3 bases and J gave up 1 base, with 12 bases separating them. The CDR3 is 15 amino acids. Germline assignment: CDR1 MNHNS and CDR2 SASEGT. Written as DNA, the CDR3 is TGTGCCAGCAGTGAGCATTTAGACAGCCAAGAGACCCAGTACTTC. Translation: CASSEHLDSQETQYF.

The V and J genes are TRBV5-6 and TRBJ1-5; TRBD1 matches at 12 bases. The CDR3 is made up of 16 amino acids. Germline loops: CDR1 SGHDT, CDR2 YYEEEE. V was clipped by 4 bases and J by 7 bases; unmatched bases: 9. CDR3 bases: TGTGCCAGCAGCACCGCCGGGACAGGGGGCGGACAGCCCCAGCATTTT. It translates to CASSTAGTGGGQPQHF.

The chain employs TRBV6-5 and TRBJ2-5; maybe TRBD2 (7 bases). This CDR3 is 14 amino acids long. Deletions cut 2 bases from V and 4 bases from J, with 11 bases between. Germline CDR1 reads MNHEY; CDR2 reads SVGAGI. CDR3 nucleotide sequence: TGTGCCAGCAGTTACAGGGGGACTACAGAGACCCAGTACTTC. Its protein is CASSYRGTTETQYF.

The chain couples TRBV18 to TRBJ1-1, with 8 bases aligning to TRBD1. The CDR3 is made up of 13 amino acids. CDR1 KGHSH and CDR2 LQKENI come from the germline V gene. Trimming took 6 bases from V and 5 from J; bases not matched to a gene: 5. Here the CDR3 DNA reads TGTGCCAGCTCTCCCACAGGGGGGACTGAAGCTTTCTTT. Translation gives CASSPTGGTEAFF.

The rearrangement links TRBV3-1 (or the pseudogene TRBV3-2) to TRBJ1-6; D is ambiguous. CDR1 and CDR2 (germline): LGHDT, YNNKEL (reference sequence). This CDR3 has 16 residues. The germline V and J ends were trimmed by 1 base and 5 bases, with 12 bases remaining between them. This CDR3 reads CASSQGRADNNSPLHF. The DNA of the CDR3 is TGTGCCAGCAGCCAAGGGAGGGCAGACAATAATTCACCCCTCCACTTT.

This chain links TRBV30 with TRBJ2-3, with D possibly being TRBD1 (6 bases). CDR1 and CDR2 from the germline V gene are GTSNPN and SVGIG (reference sequence). CDR3 length equals 14 residues. Written as DNA, the CDR3 is TGTGCTGGAAGCTGGGGTAGGGACATAGATACGCAGTATTTT. This sequence encodes CAGSWGRDIDTQYF.

Written as DNA, the CDR3 is TGTGCCACCAGTGATGACAGTTTGGACGAGCAGTACTTC. Translated, it gives CATSDDSLDEQYF. The chain recombines TRBV24-1 with TRBJ2-7; TRBD1 might be the D (5 bases). Between the trimmed V and J ends, which lost 3 bases and 5 bases, there was a span of 10 bases. The CDR3 spans 13 residues. The germline gives CDR1 KGHDR, CDR2 SFDVKD.

This clone was counted once. The chain has TRBV3-1 (or the pseudogene TRBV3-2) and TRBJ2-7; 10 nucleotides match TRBD2. The CDR3 is 14 amino acids. V trimming: 4 bases; J trimming: 5 bases; junction bases outside the gene matches: 5. Germline CDR1 LGHDT, CDR2 YNNKEL (reference sequence). CDR3: CASSPQRGGHEQYF. The CDR3 coding sequence is TGTGCCAGCAGCCCTCAGCGGGGGGGCCACGAGCAGTACTTC.

This clone occurred once. The rearrangement joins TRBV19 to TRBJ1-1, with D tentatively TRBD1 (5 bases). The V gene lost 5 bases and the J gene lost 5 bases, with 15 bases spanning the gap. Germline loops: CDR1 LNHDA, CDR2 SQIVND (reference sequence). CDR3 length: 14 amino acids. Here the CDR3 DNA reads TGTGCCAGTAGTGTCAGGGCGGGAGAGACTGAAGCTTTCTTT. This encodes CASSVRAGETEAFF.

This clone was observed once. This chain uses TRBV7-2 with TRBJ1-1; D possibly corresponds to TRBD1 (5 bases). CDR3 length: 16 residues. In germline, CDR1 is SGHTA, CDR2 FQGNSA. V lost 3 bases to trimming and J lost 2 bases, with 16 bases between them. CDR3 bases: TGTGCCAGCAGCTTGGGGGGAAAGGGACCTAACACTGAAGCTTTCTTT. It encodes CASSLGGKGPNTEAFF.

The chain couples TRBV7-2 to TRBJ2-4; D gene uncertain. This CDR3 has 14 residues. With 1 base removed from V and 1 base from J, the gap between germline ends came to 5 bases. The germline gives CDR1 SGHTA, CDR2 FQGNSA. The CDR3 nucleotides read TGTGCCAGCAGCTTAGTTCCGGCCAAAAACATTCAGTACTTC. Translation gives CASSLVPAKNIQYF.

This clone was picked up one time. This chain joins TRBV6-5 and TRBJ2-1, with 11 nucleotides matching TRBD1. The V segment lost 4 bases and the J segment 6 bases; nucleotides outside the gene matches: 8. This CDR3 has 16 residues. Germline V gives CDR1 MNHEY, CDR2 SVGAGI. The CDR3 sequence is CASSSHPGQGGNEQFF. The DNA for the CDR3 is TGTGCCAGCAGTTCTCATCCGGGACAGGGGGGCAATGAGCAGTTCTTC.

The chain combines TRBV2 with TRBJ2-3, with D maybe TRBD2 (7 bases). The germline V gene encodes CDR1 SNHLY and CDR2 FYNNEI. The CDR3 runs 14 residues. Trimming cost V 4 bases and J 5 bases, with 13 bases left between them. CDR3 bases: TGTGCCAGCAGTGGGGGGGGGCCGGGAGATACGCAGTATTTT. Translating gives CASSGGGPGDTQYF.

The chain has TRBV18 and TRBJ1-5; 8 bases line up with TRBD1. The CDR3 sequence is 15 residues long. Germline loops: CDR1 KGHSH, CDR2 LQKENI. Unmatched junction bases numbered 4, after V lost 2 bases and J lost 4 bases. CDR3: CASSPIDRGNQPQHF. The CDR3 coding sequence is TGTGCCAGCTCACCAATTGACAGGGGTAATCAGCCCCAGCATTTT.